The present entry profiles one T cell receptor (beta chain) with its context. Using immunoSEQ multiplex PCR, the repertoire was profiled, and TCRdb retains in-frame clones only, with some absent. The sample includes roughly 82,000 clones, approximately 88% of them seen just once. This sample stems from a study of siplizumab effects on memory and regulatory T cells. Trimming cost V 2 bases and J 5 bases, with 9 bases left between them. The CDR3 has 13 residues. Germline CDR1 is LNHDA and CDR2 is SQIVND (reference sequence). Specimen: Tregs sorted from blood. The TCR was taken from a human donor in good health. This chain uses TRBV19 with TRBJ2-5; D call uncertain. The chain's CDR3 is CASSIIGEETQYF. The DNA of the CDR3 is TGTGCCAGTAGTATAATTGGAGAGGAGACCCAGTACTTC. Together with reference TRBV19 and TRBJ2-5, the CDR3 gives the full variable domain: DGGITQSPKYLFRKEGQNVTLSCEQNLNHDAMYWYRQDPGQGLRLIYYSQIVNDFQKGDIAEGYSVSREKKESFPLTVTSAQKNPTAFYLCASSIIGEETQYFGPGTRLLVL.